This T cell receptor (beta chain) is from a study of T-cell reconstitution after alpha-beta-depleted transplantation in children. Using unique molecular identifiers, the investigators prepared the TCRbeta library. Using its own MiXCR run on the PCR reads, TCRdb lists one record per CDR3 protein. The sample has hundreds of thousands of distinct CDR3 sequences, 10% to 15% seen once. This clonotype has only a few counts. The sequenced sample was PBMCs, obtained from the stem cell graft. The sequence came from a human donor who donated a stem cell graft to a child with Fanconi anemia.

CDR3 sequence (DNA): TGCAGTGCTACTGGGACGGTAGCCTACGAGCAGTACTTC. This codes for CSATGTVAYEQYF. The J gene is TRBJ2-7, the V gene TRBV20-1; D is tentatively TRBD1 or TRBD2 (5 bases each). The germline gives CDR1 DFQATT, CDR2 SNEGSKA (reference sequence). V lost 4 bases and J lost 2, with 12 bases in between. This CDR3 is 13 amino acids long.